Reported below is one T cell receptor beta chain. The antigen is not known. Profiling relied on immunoSEQ multiplex PCR, and the TCRdb table lists in-frame clones only, not all of them. The table lists tens of thousands of clones, 80% to 90% of them singletons. The record originates from a study of radiation and T cells in renal cell carcinoma. Study outcomes and limitations: From baseline, blood top tumor clonotypes peaked at 2 weeks post-radiation.

This CDR3 spans 16 amino acids. In germline, CDR1 is MGHDK, CDR2 SYGVNS. V shed 1 base and J shed 0 bases, with 7 bases lying between them. The time point: blood 2 weeks post-SBRT. The sample's treatment: 15 Gy SBRT to primary tumor, nephrectomy 4 weeks later. Serial blood draws occurred at baseline and 2 and 4 weeks post-SBRT. This renal cell carcinoma was of the clear cell type. V and J are TRBV25-1 and TRBJ2-6, with unresolved D. The sequences come from blood, collected from a patient whose treatment included radiotherapy and nephrectomy. This TCR was sampled from a woman aged 50 to 60 with renal cell carcinoma. CDR3 sequence reads: CASSEFRISGANVLTF. The CDR3 DNA follows: TGTGCCAGCAGTGAATTTAGGATCTCTGGGGCCAACGTCCTGACTTTC.